These 10 T cell receptor beta chains were all obtained from the same sample, sequenced in a study of shared clonotypes between healthy human individuals. TCRdb keeps only in-frame clones here, not all; method: immunoSEQ multiplex PCR. The profile shows roughly 2 million clones, almost 96% of them singletons. The sequencing input was naive CD4+ T cells sorted from blood. Stated subset: CD45RA+ positively selected. The receptors come from a man between 18 and 29 years old in good health.

V and J are TRBV6-5 and TRBJ2-3; 10 bases are shared with TRBD2. The CDR3 has 15 residues. V lost 2 bases, J lost 6 bases, and 5 bases stayed unmatched. Per germline, CDR1 MNHEY and CDR2 SVGAGI. The CDR3: CASSYAASGGDTQYF. CDR3 DNA: TGTGCCAGCAGTTACGCGGCTAGCGGGGGTGATACGCAGTATTTT.

The chain joins TRBV10-2 to TRBJ2-7; 9 nucleotides line up with TRBD1. V lost 6 bases and J lost 1; bases outside the gene matches: 10. The CDR3 spans 16 residues. The germline V gene encodes CDR1 WSHSY and CDR2 SAAADI. The CDR3 region has the DNA TGCGCCAGCAGGCCTCCCCGGGACAGGGTGTCCTACGAGCAGTACTTC. It is translated as CASRPPRDRVSYEQYF.

The gene calls are TRBV12-5 and TRBJ1-1; no reliable D call. Germline values: CDR1 LGHNT, CDR2 FRNRAP. This CDR3 is 13 amino acids long. The ends were cut back, 3 bases at V and 0 bases at J, with 5 bases in the middle. CDR3 sequence reads: CASGLWVNTEAFF. CDR3 DNA sequence: TGTGCTAGTGGTTTATGGGTGAACACTGAAGCTTTCTTT.

In regard to this clone: The same CDR3 can be traced to other DNA sequences in this sample. The chain uses TRBV6-1 and TRBJ1-2; 10 positions agree with TRBD1. With V trimmed by 6 bases and J by 4 bases, 5 bases remained unmatched. CDR3 size: 14 residues. The germline V gene encodes CDR1 MNHNS and CDR2 SASEGT. This CDR3 reads CASSPDRGTYGYTF. The DNA for the CDR3 is TGTGCCAGCAGCCCGGACAGGGGGACCTATGGCTACACCTTC.

The table lists this clone with a count of one. The chain recombines TRBV27 with TRBJ1-4; no clear D gene. The V end was cut by 8 bases, the J end by 7 bases, with 11 bases between. Germline V gene lookup returns CDR1 MNHEY and CDR2 SMNVEV (reference sequence). The CDR3 has 12 residues. The CDR3 region is CASSSGFEKLFF. CDR3 in DNA: TGTGCCAGCTCCTCAGGTTTTGAAAAACTGTTTTTT.

This sequence joins TRBV5-1 and TRBJ1-6; possible D gene TRBD1, 6 bases. Trimming shortened V by 5 bases and J by 6 bases, and 12 bases separated the two germline ends. CDR1 and CDR2 from the germline V gene are SGHRS and YFSETQ. This CDR3 has 14 residues. This CDR3 is CASSGGAGNSPLHF. The CDR3, as DNA: TGCGCCAGCAGTGGGGGCGCAGGTAATTCACCCCTCCACTTT.

J is TRBJ1-6 and V is TRBV25-1; no definite D call. The CDR3 has 16 amino acids. V lost 1 base and J lost 5, with 12 bases in between. Germline-derived CDR1 and CDR2 are MGHDK and SYGVNS. CDR3 coding DNA: TGTGCCAGCAGTGAATTGGGAGGACGGAATAATTCACCCCTCCACTTT. Translation gives CASSELGGRNNSPLHF. The full variable domain, in which reference TRBV25-1 and TRBJ1-6 provide the parts outside the CDR3, is EADIYQTPRYLVIGTGKKITLECSQTMGHDKMYWYQQDPGMELHLIHYSYGVNSTEKGDLSSESTVSRIRTEHFPLTLESARPSHTSQYLCASSELGGRNNSPLHFGNGTRLTVT.

This chain uses TRBV6-5 with TRBJ2-1, with 10 bases lining up with TRBD2. Germline CDR1 and CDR2: MNHEY and SVGAGI. The CDR3 loop spans 12 amino acids. The trim removed 6 bases at V and 10 bases at J, leaving 3 bases unmatched. CDR3 protein: CASSKTSGEQFF. The CDR3 region has the DNA TGTGCCAGCAGCAAGACTAGCGGGGAGCAGTTCTTC.

Note on this clone: The same CDR3 can be traced to other DNA sequences in this sample. This rearrangement joins TRBV7-2 to TRBJ2-7; 7 bases map to TRBD1. The CDR3 consists of 14 residues. V lost 5 bases to trimming and J lost 1 base; unmatched junction nucleotides: 5. Germline CDR1 SGHTA, CDR2 FQGNSA. The CDR3 bases are TGTGCCAGCAGCCCACAGACAGGGTCCTACGAGCAGTACTTC. As protein: CASSPQTGSYEQYF.

V gene TRBV29-1 combines with J gene TRBJ2-3; perhaps TRBD2 as D (5 bases). Germline CDR1 is SQVTM and CDR2 is ANQGSEA. This CDR3 has 13 residues. This CDR3 reads CSAAGRFTDTQYF. The CDR3 DNA is TGCAGTGCCGCGGGCAGATTCACAGATACGCAGTATTTT.